This T cell receptor beta chain was captured in a study of blood T cell repertoires in COVID-19. Study as a whole: T cells, B-cell-depleted T cells, or PBMCs supplied cDNA or gDNA.

TCRdb keeps only in-frame clones here, not all; method: immunoSEQ multiplex PCR. Of about 69,000 clones in the sample, roughly 73% were seen once. Sequencing was carried out using peripheral blood. The source of this sequence is a human donor in a cohort sampled during active COVID-19.

The CDR3 sequence is CASSHPTSGIRGEQYF. The DNA for the CDR3 is TGTGCCAGCAGCCATCCCACTAGCGGGATTCGTGGGGAGCAGTACTTC. The chain is built from TRBV5-4 and TRBJ2-7; 10 nucleotides align to TRBD2. This CDR3 is 16 amino acids long. Germline V gene sequence: CDR1 SGHNT, CDR2 YYREEE (reference sequence). Unmatched junction bases numbered 14, after V lost 4 bases and J lost 7 bases.